Sequencing of this TCR beta chain was carried out in a study of blood T cells in healthy people across ages. Findings and limits, study-wide: Long-lived and aged donors differed, with more naive CD4+ cells and higher diversity in the long-lived.

Details on this clonotype: The antigen is unknown.

The CDR3 covers 16 residues. With V trimmed by 4 bases and J by 5 bases, 16 bases remained unmatched. Looked up from germline, CDR1 is GTSNPN and CDR2 is SVGIG (reference sequence). The authors ran a second PCR of roughly 6 to 12 cycles using a sample-barcoded 5' primer and a J-beta primer mix. Each CDR3 protein is one row after TCRdb ran MiXCR on the 5' RACE reads. The sample consists of roughly 1.6 million distinct CDR3 sequences, about 31% of them appearing once. The chain combines TRBV30 with TRBJ1-1, with 7 bases that match TRBD1. Sequencing was done on a sample of blood. The receptor's source is a woman aged 25 to 39 in good health. The CDR3 DNA reads TGTGCCTGGAAAAGAAGGGGGCTTACTAGACCAACTGAAGCTTTCTTT. Protein product: CAWKRRGLTRPTEAFF.